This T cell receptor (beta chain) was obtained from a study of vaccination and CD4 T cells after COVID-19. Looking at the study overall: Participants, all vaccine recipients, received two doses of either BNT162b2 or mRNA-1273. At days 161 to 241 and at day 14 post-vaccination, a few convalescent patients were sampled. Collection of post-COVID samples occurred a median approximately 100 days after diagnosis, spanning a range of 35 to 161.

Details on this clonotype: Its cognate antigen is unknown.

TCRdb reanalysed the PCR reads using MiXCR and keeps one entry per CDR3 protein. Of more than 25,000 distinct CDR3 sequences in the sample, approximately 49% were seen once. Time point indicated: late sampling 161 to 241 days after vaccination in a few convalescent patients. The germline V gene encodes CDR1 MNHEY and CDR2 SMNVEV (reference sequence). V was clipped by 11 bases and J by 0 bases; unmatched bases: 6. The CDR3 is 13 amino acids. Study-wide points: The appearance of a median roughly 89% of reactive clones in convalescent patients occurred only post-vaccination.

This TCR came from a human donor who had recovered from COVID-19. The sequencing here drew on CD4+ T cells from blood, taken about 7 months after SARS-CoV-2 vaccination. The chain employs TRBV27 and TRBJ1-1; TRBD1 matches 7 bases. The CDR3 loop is CAGLDRLNTEAFF. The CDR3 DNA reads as TGTGCCGGACTGGACAGGTTGAACACTGAAGCTTTCTTT.